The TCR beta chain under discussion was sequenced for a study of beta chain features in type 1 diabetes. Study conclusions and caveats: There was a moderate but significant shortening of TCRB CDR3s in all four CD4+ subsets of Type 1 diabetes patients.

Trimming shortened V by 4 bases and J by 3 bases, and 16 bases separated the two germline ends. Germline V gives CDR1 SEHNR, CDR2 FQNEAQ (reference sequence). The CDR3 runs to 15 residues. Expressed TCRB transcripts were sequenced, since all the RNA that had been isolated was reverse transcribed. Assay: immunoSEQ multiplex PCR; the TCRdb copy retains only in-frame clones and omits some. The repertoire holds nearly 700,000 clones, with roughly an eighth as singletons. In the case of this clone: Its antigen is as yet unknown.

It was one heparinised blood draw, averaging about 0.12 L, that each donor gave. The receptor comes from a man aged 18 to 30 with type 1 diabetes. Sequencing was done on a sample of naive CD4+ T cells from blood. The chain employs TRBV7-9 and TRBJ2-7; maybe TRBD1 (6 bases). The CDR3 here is CASSSNRDTGYEQYF. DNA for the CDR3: TGTGCCAGCAGCTCAAATAGGGACACCGGCTACGAGCAGTACTTC.